One sample yielded the 31 T cell receptor beta chains listed below, sequenced in a study of blood T cell repertoires in COVID-19. Clones were read by immunoSEQ multiplex PCR, and TCRdb kept only the in-frame ones, dropping some. The data show 130,000 or so clones, roughly 90% seen once. Sequenced sample: peripheral blood. These receptor sequences come from a man in his fifties with active or convalescent COVID-19.

The chain recombines TRBV11-2 with TRBJ1-6, with a tentative D call TRBD1 (5 bases). Germline V lookup: CDR1 SGHAT, CDR2 FQNNGV. This CDR3 spans 16 amino acids. V lost 4 bases, J lost 8 bases, and 18 bases lay in between. The CDR3 nucleotides are TGTGCCAGCAGCTCAGACAGATTGACATGGGATTCACCCCTCCACTTT. Translation: CASSSDRLTWDSPLHF.

This clone was counted once. This chain uses TRBV28 with TRBJ2-1; D is ambiguous. The germline V gene has CDR1 MDHEN and CDR2 SYDVKM. Trimming cost V 6 bases and J 10 bases, with 13 bases left between them. The CDR3 spans 12 residues. The CDR3 DNA reads TGTGCCAGCAGCCCCCCCGGTTTGGAGCAGTTCTTC. Encoded protein: CASSPPGLEQFF.

The chain couples TRBV6-5 to TRBJ1-1; D remains ambiguous. Trimming removed 2 bases from V and 8 bases from J, with 12 bases in between. CDR3 size: 13 residues. Germline loops: CDR1 MNHEY, CDR2 SVGAGI. The CDR3 sequence: CASSYGTLWEAFF. The CDR3 DNA reads TGTGCCAGCAGTTACGGCACCCTCTGGGAAGCTTTCTTT.

This chain connects TRBV9 to TRBJ2-4, with 9 bases fitting TRBD2. V lost 4 bases, J lost 2 bases, and 7 bases stayed unmatched. CDR3 length: 16 amino acids. From germline, CDR1 is SGDLS and CDR2 YYNGEE. The CDR3 nucleotides are TGTGCCAGCAGCCCCCCCGCGGGAGGGCCCAAAAACATTCAGTACTTC. This sequence encodes CASSPPAGGPKNIQYF. Complete variable domain (other parts from reference TRBV9 and TRBJ2-4): DSGVTQTPKHLITATGQRVTLRCSPRSGDLSVYWYQQSLDQGLQFLIQYYNGEERAKGNILERFSAQQFPDLHSELNLSSLELGDSALYFCASSPPAGGPKNIQYFGAGTRLSVL.

The rearrangement joins TRBV19 to TRBJ1-1; 8 bases are shared with TRBD1. V trimming: 4 bases; J trimming: 5 bases; junction bases outside the gene matches: 6. This CDR3 comprises 14 residues. CDR1 LNHDA and CDR2 SQIVND come from the germline V gene (reference sequence). CDR3 sequence reads: CASSRYRGRTEAFF. CDR3 nucleotides: TGTGCCAGTAGTAGGTACAGGGGGAGAACTGAAGCTTTCTTT.

The chain joins TRBV10-3 to TRBJ2-4; 10 nucleotides agree with TRBD1. This CDR3 comprises 18 residues. The trim removed 4 bases at V and 5 bases at J, leaving 14 bases unmatched. Germline CDR1 reads ENHRY; CDR2 reads SYGVKD. Written as DNA, the CDR3 is TGTGCCATCAGTGCAGTCGCTAAGCCCGGGACAGGGGAAAACATTCAGTACTTC. Translation gives CAISAVAKPGTGENIQYF.

The V call is TRBV4-3, the J call TRBJ1-2, with D tentatively TRBD1 (5 bases). CDR3 length: 15 amino acids. V dropped 4 bases and J dropped 5 bases, with 17 bases sitting between them. CDR1 is LGHNA and CDR2 is YSLEER in the germline V gene. The CDR3 bases are TGCGCCAGCAGCCCCCATATAGACAGAGTATATGGCTACACCTTC. Translating it yields CASSPHIDRVYGYTF.

V gene TRBV5-1 combines with J gene TRBJ2-3; 7 nucleotides align to TRBD1. The germline V gene has CDR1 SGHRS and CDR2 YFSETQ. The CDR3 loop spans 16 amino acids. With V trimmed by 4 bases and J by 0 bases, 8 bases remained unmatched. CDR3 amino acids: CASSTRTGTSTDTQYF. CDR3 in DNA: TGCGCCAGCAGCACAAGGACAGGAACAAGCACAGATACGCAGTATTTT.

With regard to this clone: A much more abundant neighbour one base away suggests this may be a read error. Different DNA sequences within this sample yield the same CDR3. This chain links TRBV5-1 with TRBJ1-1, with D perhaps TRBD1 (6 bases). Per germline, CDR1 SGHRS and CDR2 YFSETQ. Trimming took 1 base from V and 0 from J, leaving 7 bases between them. CDR3 length: 14 residues. The CDR3 reads CASSLYRVNTEAFF. CDR3 DNA sequence: TGCGCCAGCAGCTTGTACAGGGTGAACACTGAAGCTTTCTTT.

The chain carries TRBV28 and TRBJ1-6; D is undetermined. The germline gives CDR1 MDHEN, CDR2 SYDVKM. V shed 5 bases and J shed 0 bases, with 14 bases lying between them. The CDR3 sequence is 17 residues long. CDR3 nucleotides: TGTGCCAGCAGTCCCCATGAGGGCAGCTCCTATAATTCACCCCTCCACTTT. It translates to CASSPHEGSSYNSPLHF.

This clone was seen a single time. The chain is built from TRBV20-1 and TRBJ2-5, with 7 bases lining up with TRBD2. V dropped 3 bases and J dropped 3; count of bases not matched to a gene: 7. This CDR3 has 14 residues. From germline, CDR1 is DFQATT and CDR2 SNEGSKA (reference sequence). The CDR3 protein is CSASTASGKETQYF. The CDR3 DNA sequence: TGCAGTGCTAGTACGGCTAGCGGAAAAGAGACCCAGTACTTC.

The chain is built from TRBV30 and TRBJ2-7; TRBD1 is a possible D gene (5 bases). This CDR3 spans 13 amino acids. Trimming took off 8 bases at V and 7 bases at J, with 21 bases between the two ends. Per the germline V gene, CDR1 is GTSNPN and CDR2 is SVGIG (reference sequence). The CDR3 sequence: CAQNMQGSSEQYF. Written as DNA, the CDR3 is TGTGCCCAGAACATGCAGGGTAGTTCAGAGCAGTACTTC.

The CDR3 nucleotides are TGTGCCAGCAGCTTAGACAGGGTCCACGAGCAGTACTTC. Encoded protein: CASSLDRVHEQYF. The chain couples TRBV11-3 to TRBJ2-7, with D maybe TRBD1 (5 bases). CDR3 size: 13 residues. Germline CDR1 SGHNT, CDR2 YENEEA. Trimming removed 0 bases from V and 5 bases from J, with 8 bases in between.

V and J are TRBV7-8 and TRBJ1-6; no clear D. Germline V lookup: CDR1 SGHVS, CDR2 FQNEAQ. V was trimmed by 1 base and J by 4 bases, leaving 8 bases between them. The CDR3 consists of 15 residues. CDR3 sequence (DNA): TGTGCCAGCAGCTTAGTCGGGTCATATAATTCACCCCTCCACTTT. Amino acid sequence: CASSLVGSYNSPLHF.

V gene TRBV19 combines with J gene TRBJ1-2; 10 bases match TRBD1. The CDR3 extends over 14 amino acids. The germline gives CDR1 LNHDA, CDR2 SQIVND (reference sequence). Trimming cost V 6 bases and J 2 bases; bases outside gene matches: 3. The chain's CDR3 is CASRPDRGNYGYTF. The CDR3 bases are TGTGCCAGTAGACCGGACAGGGGGAACTATGGCTACACCTTC.

The sample holds one count of this clone. V is TRBV29-1 and J is TRBJ1-1; D is possibly TRBD1 (6 bases). This CDR3 has 13 residues. The germline CDR1 and CDR2 sequences are SQVTM and ANQGSEA. Between the trimmed V and J ends, which lost 5 bases and 6 bases, there was a span of 16 bases. The CDR3 DNA reads as TGCAGCGTTATATCGACAGGTCTGGCTGAAGCTTTCTTT. As protein: CSVISTGLAEAFF.

The CDR3 nucleotides read TGTGCCAGCAGTGTGGGACTAGCGGGAGCGGAGACCCAGTACTTC. This translates into CASSVGLAGAETQYF. This rearrangement joins TRBV28 to TRBJ2-5; 14 nucleotides match TRBD2. V dropped 5 bases and J dropped 5; count of bases not matched to a gene: 4. This CDR3 spans 15 amino acids. CDR1 MDHEN and CDR2 SYDVKM come from the germline V gene.

CDR3 protein: CASSIDQGGNTEAFF. In DNA, the CDR3 is TGTGCCAGTAGTATAGATCAGGGGGGGAACACTGAAGCTTTCTTT. This sequence joins TRBV19 and TRBJ1-1, with 7 positions matching TRBD1. The junction had 2 bases not matched to a gene; V was cut back by 0 bases and J by 1 base. This CDR3 has 15 amino acids. Germline loops: CDR1 LNHDA, CDR2 SQIVND (reference sequence).

This clone has just a few counts. This chain joins TRBV5-1 and TRBJ2-2; D may be TRBD1 (6 bases). There are 14 residues in the CDR3. CDR1 is SGHRS and CDR2 is YFSETQ in the germline V gene. V was pared by 0 bases and J by 6 bases, with 9 bases between. For the CDR3, the DNA is TGCGCCAGCAGCTTGGACAGGGTTCCCGGGGAGCTGTTTTTT. It is translated as CASSLDRVPGELFF. Looking up the rest from reference TRBV5-1 and TRBJ2-2 gives the full variable domain: KAGVTQTPRYLIKTRGQQVTLSCSPISGHRSVSWYQQTPGQGLQFLFEYFSETQRNKGNFPGRFSGRQFSNSRSEMNVSTLELGDSALYLCASSLDRVPGELFFGEGSRLTVL.

The V and J genes are TRBV9 and TRBJ1-2; TRBD1 matches 9 bases. CDR3 size: 15 residues. Per germline, CDR1 SGDLS and CDR2 YYNGEE. V lost 4 bases, J lost 5 bases, and 9 bases stayed unmatched. The CDR3 region has the DNA TGTGCCAGCAGCCTGACCGGGACAGGGATTTATGGCTACACCTTC. Its protein product is CASSLTGTGIYGYTF.

The count of this clone is one. The chain joins TRBV27 to TRBJ1-4, with 7 bases fitting TRBD1. The trim removed 5 bases at V and 6 bases at J, leaving 12 bases unmatched. The CDR3 is 16 amino acids. Germline V lookup: CDR1 MNHEY, CDR2 SMNVEV (reference sequence). CDR3 amino acids: CASSLSDRALDEKLFF. The DNA for the CDR3 is TGTGCCAGCAGTCTCTCCGACAGGGCCCTCGATGAAAAACTGTTTTTT.

This clone was picked up a small number of times. CDR3 protein: CASGLVLDSNQPQHF. The CDR3 region has the DNA TGTGCTAGTGGTTTGGTACTGGACTCCAATCAGCCCCAGCATTTT. This chain links TRBV12-5 with TRBJ1-5, with unresolved D. Germline CDR1 is LGHNT and CDR2 is FRNRAP. Trimming pared 0 bases from V and 3 bases from J, leaving 9 bases between. This CDR3 has 15 amino acids.

This chain links TRBV24-1 with TRBJ1-2, with D perhaps matching TRBD1 (5 bases). The germline V and J ends were trimmed by 0 bases and 1 base, with 17 bases remaining between them. The germline V gene encodes CDR1 KGHDR and CDR2 SFDVKD. The CDR3 consists of 18 residues. CDR3 in amino acids: CATSDLYNRSRINYGYTF. CDR3 nucleotides: TGTGCCACCAGTGATTTGTATAACAGGAGTCGAATTAACTATGGCTACACCTTC.

This clone showed up just once. CDR3 residues: CAGQGVGIGEQYF. DNA for the CDR3: TGTGCCGGACAGGGCGTGGGGATTGGCGAGCAGTACTTC. The chain has TRBV6-5 and TRBJ2-7, with TRBD1 matching over 8 bases. The germline gives CDR1 MNHEY, CDR2 SVGAGI. Unmatched junction bases numbered 12, after V lost 11 bases and J lost 6 bases. The CDR3 loop spans 13 amino acids.

Written as DNA, the CDR3 is TGCGCCAGCAGGCCAATCGGACAGGGAGCTAATGAAAAACTGTTTTTT. This encodes CASRPIGQGANEKLFF. The V gene is TRBV5-1, the J gene TRBJ1-4, with 8 bases lining up with TRBD1. The junction had 9 bases not matched to a gene; V was cut back by 5 bases and J by 3 bases. CDR3 length equals 16 residues. From germline, CDR1 is SGHRS and CDR2 YFSETQ. Using reference TRBV5-1 and TRBJ1-4 for the parts outside the CDR3, the full variable domain is KAGVTQTPRYLIKTRGQQVTLSCSPISGHRSVSWYQQTPGQGLQFLFEYFSETQRNKGNFPGRFSGRQFSNSRSEMNVSTLELGDSALYLCASRPIGQGANEKLFFGSGTQLSVL.

The V call is TRBV28, the J call TRBJ2-7; D is possibly TRBD1 (6 bases). Trimming took off 4 bases at V and 0 bases at J, with 13 bases between the two ends. CDR1 is MDHEN and CDR2 is SYDVKM in the germline V gene. This CDR3 region has 15 residues. CDR3 protein: CASSYTGTSSYEQYF. In nucleotides, the CDR3 is TGTGCCAGCAGTTACACCGGGACATCCTCCTACGAGCAGTACTTC.

This clone was detected only once. V gene TRBV7-6 combines with J gene TRBJ2-1; 8 bases align to TRBD2. Trimming removed 4 bases from V and 9 bases from J; junction bases left unmatched: 5. Germline loops: CDR1 SGHVS, CDR2 FNYEAQ. This CDR3 is 13 amino acids long. The chain's CDR3 is CASSSSGGGEQFF. The CDR3, as DNA: TGTGCCAGCAGCTCCAGCGGGGGAGGTGAGCAGTTCTTC.

The chain has TRBV28 and TRBJ1-5; no firm D call. CDR3 length equals 13 residues. Germline V lookup: CDR1 MDHEN, CDR2 SYDVKM. The V end was cut by 7 bases, the J end by 6 bases, with 13 bases between. This CDR3 reads CASTAHPSQPQHF. In DNA, the CDR3 is TGTGCCAGCACCGCGCACCCGAGTCAGCCCCAGCATTTT.

J is TRBJ2-1 and V is TRBV25-1, with a tentative D call TRBD2 (6 bases). Deletions cut 5 bases from V and 4 bases from J, with 15 bases between. Germline CDR1 is MGHDK and CDR2 is SYGVNS. CDR3 length: 15 residues. This chain's CDR3 is CASSRPGLQYNEQFF. Written as DNA, the CDR3 is TGTGCCAGCAGTAGACCGGGACTCCAATACAATGAGCAGTTCTTC. Variable domain in full (rest from reference TRBV25-1 and TRBJ2-1): EADIYQTPRYLVIGTGKKITLECSQTMGHDKMYWYQQDPGMELHLIHYSYGVNSTEKGDLSSESTVSRIRTEHFPLTLESARPSHTSQYLCASSRPGLQYNEQFFGPGTRLTVL.

The rearrangement joins TRBV28 to TRBJ2-7, with 7 bases that match TRBD1. Trimming removed 6 bases from V and 10 bases from J; junction bases left unmatched: 12. This CDR3 region has 13 residues. Germline assignment: CDR1 MDHEN and CDR2 SYDVKM. Here the CDR3 reads CASRQTGMAFQYF. DNA of the CDR3: TGTGCCAGCAGGCAGACAGGGATGGCGTTTCAGTACTTC. The full variable domain, in which reference TRBV28 and TRBJ2-7 provide the parts outside the CDR3, is DVKVTQSSRYLVKRTGEKVFLECVQDMDHENMFWYRQDPGLGLRLIYFSYDVKMKEKGDIPEGYSVSREKKERFSLILESASTNQTSMYLCASRQTGMAFQYFGPGTRLTVT.

The chain joins TRBV7-9 to TRBJ2-7; the D gene is possibly TRBD2 (7 bases). The length of the CDR3 is 18 residues. The V end was cut by 0 bases, the J end by 3 bases, with 21 bases between. Germline V lookup: CDR1 SEHNR, CDR2 FQNEAQ (reference sequence). The CDR3 nucleotides read TGTGCCAGCAGCTTAGCAGGGGGTGCTAGCGGAAAAAACTACGAGCAGTACTTC. This encodes CASSLAGGASGKNYEQYF.